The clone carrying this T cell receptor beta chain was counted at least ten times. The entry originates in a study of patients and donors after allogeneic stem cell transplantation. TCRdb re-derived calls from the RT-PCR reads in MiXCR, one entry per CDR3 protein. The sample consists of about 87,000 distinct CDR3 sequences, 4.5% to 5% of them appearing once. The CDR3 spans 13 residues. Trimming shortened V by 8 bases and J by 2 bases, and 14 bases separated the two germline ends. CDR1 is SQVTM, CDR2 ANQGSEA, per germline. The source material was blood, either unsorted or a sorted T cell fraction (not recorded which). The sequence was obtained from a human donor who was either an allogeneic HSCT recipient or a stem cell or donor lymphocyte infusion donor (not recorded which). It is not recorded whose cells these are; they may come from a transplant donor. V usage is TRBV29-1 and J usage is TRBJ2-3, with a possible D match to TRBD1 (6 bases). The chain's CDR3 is CSHSQGPTDTQYF. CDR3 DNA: TGCAGCCATTCACAGGGACCCACAGATACGCAGTATTTT.